A single sample is the source of the 18 T cell receptor beta chains below, sequenced in a study of cytomegalovirus exposure and HLA in healthy donors. The PCR contained 60 Vbeta and 13 Jbeta primers. Sequencing used immunoSEQ multiplex PCR; TCRdb keeps in-frame clones, though not all of them. The repertoire holds about 120,000 clones, with roughly 80% as singletons. Sequenced material: PBMCs. These receptors were obtained from a man in his 60s in good health and CMV-seropositive.

V usage is TRBV5-4 and J usage is TRBJ1-2; D unclear. Germline V gene sequence: CDR1 SGHNT, CDR2 YYREEE (reference sequence). Between the trimmed V and J ends, which lost 3 bases and 3 bases, there was a span of 9 bases. CDR3 length: 13 amino acids. This CDR3 is CASSSRDHYGYTF. The CDR3 DNA is TGTGCCAGCAGCTCCCGGGATCACTATGGCTACACCTTC.

This chain links TRBV30 with TRBJ1-6, with TRBD1 matching over 11 bases. The CDR3 has 14 amino acids. J gave up 4 bases and V 6 bases, and 2 bases lay outside the gene matches. Germline-derived CDR1 and CDR2 are GTSNPN and SVGIG (reference sequence). The CDR3 loop is CACGTGGYNSPLHF. The CDR3 region has the DNA TGTGCCTGCGGGACAGGGGGTTATAATTCACCCCTCCACTTT.

This clone was observed once. This chain joins TRBV6-1 and TRBJ1-1; TRBD1 might be the D (6 bases). Germline V CDR1 and CDR2: MNHNS, SASEGT. The CDR3 length is 13 residues. Trimming shortened V by 7 bases and J by 1 base, and 10 bases separated the two germline ends. CDR3 amino acids: CASKRTENTEAFF. Written as DNA, the CDR3 is TGTGCCAGCAAAAGGACAGAGAACACTGAAGCTTTCTTT.

This clone has only a few counts. The chain uses TRBV5-4 and TRBJ1-1; possible D gene TRBD1, 6 bases. Per germline, CDR1 SGHNT and CDR2 YYREEE (reference sequence). The germline V and J ends were trimmed by 1 base and 2 bases, with 21 bases remaining between them. The length of the CDR3 is 18 residues. The CDR3 protein is CASSLLRARGPTNTEAFF. The CDR3 DNA is TGTGCCAGCAGCTTGCTTAGAGCCAGGGGCCCCACAAACACTGAAGCTTTCTTT.

The chain combines TRBV27 with TRBJ2-1; D gene uncertain. Between the trimmed V and J ends, which lost 5 bases and 9 bases, there was a span of 11 bases. Germline-derived CDR1 and CDR2 are MNHEY and SMNVEV (reference sequence). The CDR3 is 12 amino acids. CDR3 protein: CASSPSIFEQFF. DNA for the CDR3: TGTGCCAGCAGTCCCTCTATATTTGAGCAGTTCTTC.

The chain uses TRBV7-9 and TRBJ2-7, with 9 nucleotides matching TRBD1. V lost 0 bases and J lost 7; bases outside the gene matches: 13. The CDR3 covers 17 residues. Germline V gives CDR1 SEHNR, CDR2 FQNEAQ (reference sequence). As DNA, the CDR3 is TGTGCCAGCAGCTTAGCGTCCCTGGACAGGGGATTGTGGGAGCAGTACTTC. Translating it yields CASSLASLDRGLWEQYF. The full variable domain, its missing parts supplied by reference TRBV7-9 and TRBJ2-7, is DTGVSQNPRHKITKRGQNVTFRCDPISEHNRLYWYRQTLGQGPEFLTYFQNEAQLEKSRLLSDRFSAERPKGSFSTLEIQRTEQGDSAMYLCASSLASLDRGLWEQYFGPGTRLTVT.

This clone has a handful of counts. The rearrangement uses TRBV2 and TRBJ2-7, with D maybe TRBD1 (6 bases). The germline V gene has CDR1 SNHLY and CDR2 FYNNEI. V was cut by 4 bases and J by 2 bases, with 15 bases left in between. The CDR3 totals 15 residues. In DNA, the CDR3 is TGTGCCAGCAGTGGAGTCGACAGGCCCCCCTACGAGCAGTACTTC. Translating gives CASSGVDRPPYEQYF. Full variable domain (missing parts from reference TRBV2 and TRBJ2-7): EPEVTQTPSHQVTQMGQEVILRCVPISNHLYFYWYRQILGQKVEFLVSFYNNEISEKSEIFDDQFSVERPDGSNFTLKIRSTKLEDSAMYFCASSGVDRPPYEQYFGPGTRLTVT.

The V gene is TRBV5-4, the J gene TRBJ2-1; 8 nucleotides line up with TRBD2. The V gene end was trimmed by 10 bases and the J gene end by 4 bases; junction bases not matched to a gene: 13. Germline V gene lookup returns CDR1 SGHNT and CDR2 YYREEE (reference sequence). The CDR3 spans 15 residues. The CDR3 protein is CAAAETSGTYNEQFF. CDR3 DNA sequence: TGTGCCGCGGCGGAAACTAGCGGAACATACAATGAGCAGTTCTTC.

The V and J genes are TRBV7-9 and TRBJ2-7; 13 positions agree with TRBD2. The ends lost 2 bases at V and 4 bases at J; junction bases unmatched: 8. Per the germline V gene, CDR1 is SEHNR and CDR2 is FQNEAQ (reference sequence). The CDR3 runs 17 residues. The CDR3 loop is CASSLLTTSGRAYEQYF. CDR3 coding DNA: TGTGCCAGCAGCTTACTTACTACTAGCGGGAGGGCTTACGAGCAGTACTTC.

The chain recombines TRBV6-1 with TRBJ2-2, with 8 bases identical to TRBD1. With V trimmed by 4 bases and J by 0 bases, 4 bases remained unmatched. Germline V gives CDR1 MNHNS, CDR2 SASEGT. CDR3 length equals 16 residues. CDR3 nucleotides: TGTGCCAGCAGTGTGCAGGACAGGGCGAACACCGGGGAGCTGTTTTTT. Translation: CASSVQDRANTGELFF.

V and J are TRBV5-1 and TRBJ2-1, with D perhaps matching TRBD2 (5 bases). The V gene's germline CDR1 is SGHRS and CDR2 YFSETQ. Trimming took off 6 bases at V and 2 bases at J, with 12 bases between the two ends. The CDR3 is made up of 14 amino acids. DNA of the CDR3: TGCGCCAGCAATCCGGGATCGGCCTACAATGAGCAGTTCTTC. This gives the protein CASNPGSAYNEQFF.

This chain joins TRBV28 and TRBJ1-5, with 9 bases fitting TRBD1. V was pared by 7 bases and J by 4 bases, with 11 bases of the junction left unmatched. This CDR3 comprises 16 residues. In germline, CDR1 is MDHEN, CDR2 SYDVKM. CDR3 in DNA: TGTGCCAGCACACCCTGGGACAGGGCCGTTAATCAGCCCCAGCATTTT. Protein sequence: CASTPWDRAVNQPQHF.

DNA of the CDR3: TGTGCCAGCAGCTTCTTAGAAAATGAGCAGTTCTTC. It specifies CASSFLENEQFF. The J gene is TRBJ2-1, the V gene TRBV5-6; D is ambiguous. Trimming stripped 2 bases from V and 7 bases from J, with 7 bases between. Germline V CDR1 and CDR2: SGHDT, YYEEEE. The length of the CDR3 is 12 residues. The variable domain in full, completed from reference TRBV5-6 and TRBJ2-1, reads DAGVTQSPTHLIKTRGQQVTLRCSPKSGHDTVSWYQQALGQGPQFIFQYYEEEERQRGNFPDRFSGHQFPNYSSELNVNALLLGDSALYLCASSFLENEQFFGPGTRLTVL.

The rearrangement links TRBV7-9 to TRBJ2-2; D unresolved. Trimming removed 8 bases at V and 7 bases at J, with 5 bases between. The CDR3 is 10 amino acids. The germline V gene encodes CDR1 SEHNR and CDR2 FQNEAQ (reference sequence). CDR3 coding DNA: TGTGCCAGCCCAGGCGGGGAGCTGTTTTTT. Translating it yields CASPGGELFF.

The gene calls are TRBV11-2 and TRBJ1-5; D might be TRBD1 (5 bases). Trimming shortened V by 6 bases and J by 4 bases, and 10 bases separated the two germline ends. In germline, CDR1 is SGHAT, CDR2 FQNNGV. The CDR3 is made up of 13 amino acids. This CDR3 reads CASSLDRNQPQHF. Here the CDR3 DNA reads TGTGCCAGCAGTCTTGACAGAAATCAGCCCCAGCATTTT. Filled out from reference TRBV11-2 and TRBJ1-5, the complete variable domain reads EAGVAQSPRYKIIEKRQSVAFWCNPISGHATLYWYQQILGQGPKLLIQFQNNGVVDDSQLPKDRFSAERLKGVDSTLKIQPAKLEDSAVYLCASSLDRNQPQHFGDGTRLSIL.

The CDR3 is CAISEGTEPYEQYF. The CDR3 nucleotides read TGTGCCATCAGTGAGGGGACAGAACCCTACGAGCAGTACTTC. This rearrangement joins TRBV10-3 to TRBJ2-7, with 7 bases identical to TRBD1. The CDR3 is 14 residues long. Germline values: CDR1 ENHRY, CDR2 SYGVKD. The J segment lost 2 bases and the V segment lost 2 bases, leaving 3 bases of the junction unmatched.

The chain links TRBV5-1 to TRBJ2-6, with D unclear. V shed 5 bases and J shed 2 bases, with 11 bases lying between them. CDR3 length: 15 amino acids. CDR1 and CDR2 from the germline V gene are SGHRS and YFSETQ. The DNA of the CDR3 is TGCGCCAGCAGTATGTCACAAGCTGGGGCCAACGTCCTGACTTTC. It translates to CASSMSQAGANVLTF.

This chain uses TRBV2 with TRBJ2-3; perhaps TRBD2 as D (7 bases). This CDR3 has 14 residues. Trimming removed 7 bases from V and 1 base from J, with 12 bases in between. Germline V gives CDR1 SNHLY, CDR2 FYNNEI. CDR3 in DNA: TGTGCCAGCATCGGGGGGCATGGCACAGATACGCAGTATTTT. Its translation: CASIGGHGTDTQYF.